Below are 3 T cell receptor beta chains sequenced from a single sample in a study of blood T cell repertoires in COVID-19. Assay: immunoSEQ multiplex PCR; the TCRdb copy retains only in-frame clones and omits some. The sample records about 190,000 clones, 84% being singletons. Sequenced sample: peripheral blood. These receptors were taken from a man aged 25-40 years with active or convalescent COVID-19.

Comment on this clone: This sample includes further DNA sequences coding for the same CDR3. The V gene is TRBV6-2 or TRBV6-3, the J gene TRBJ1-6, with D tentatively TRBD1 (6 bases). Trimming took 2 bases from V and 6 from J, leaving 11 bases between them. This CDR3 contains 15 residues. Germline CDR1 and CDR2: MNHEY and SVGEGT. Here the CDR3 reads CASSYQGQPNSPLHF. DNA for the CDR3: TGTGCCAGCAGTTACCAAGGACAGCCTAATTCACCCCTCCACTTT.

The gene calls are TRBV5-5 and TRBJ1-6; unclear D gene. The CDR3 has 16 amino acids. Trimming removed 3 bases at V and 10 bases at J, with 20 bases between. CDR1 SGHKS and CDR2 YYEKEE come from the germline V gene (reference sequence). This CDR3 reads CASSSRTEALGSPLHF. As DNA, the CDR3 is TGTGCCAGCAGCTCCCGGACGGAGGCCCTAGGGTCACCCCTCCACTTT. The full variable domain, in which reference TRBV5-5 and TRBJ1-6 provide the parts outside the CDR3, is DAGVTQSPTHLIKTRGQQVTLRCSPISGHKSVSWYQQVLGQGPQFIFQYYEKEERGRGNFPDRFSARQFPNYSSELNVNALLLGDSALYLCASSSRTEALGSPLHFGNGTRLTVT.

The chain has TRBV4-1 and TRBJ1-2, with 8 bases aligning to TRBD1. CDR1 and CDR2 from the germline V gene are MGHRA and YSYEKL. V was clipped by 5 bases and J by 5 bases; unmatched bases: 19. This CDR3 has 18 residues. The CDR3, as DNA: TGCGCCAGCAGCGCCGCCGGAGGTCGGCAGGGGGCTCGGTATGGCTACACCTTC. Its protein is CASSAAGGRQGARYGYTF.